This is a list of T cell receptor beta chains from one sample in a study of somatic mutations in cytotoxic T cells in rheumatoid arthritis. Using immunoSEQ multiplex PCR, the repertoire was profiled, and TCRdb retains in-frame clones only, with some absent. The data contain approximately 19,000 clones, about three quarters of them seen just once; the ten biggest clones take up roughly 28%. Specimen: CD8+ T cells sorted from blood. Receptors originate from an adult with rheumatoid arthritis. CDR3s include the opening cysteine and the closing phenylalanine or tryptophan. D genes are given only for firm matches. A row's size may be missing; if present it is once, few, many or a size class.

>TRBD1|-|TRBV9|TRBJ1-1
CASSVGQGVAFF
TGTGCCAGCAGCGTAGGACAGGGGGTAGCTTTCTTT
>-|once|TRBV5-4|TRBJ2-5
CASSAGLDQETQYF
TGTGCCAGCAGCGCGGGTCTCGACCAAGAGACCCAGTACTTC
>-|-|TRBV15|TRBJ2-7
CATSSPDARLYEQYF
TGTGCCACCAGCTCTCCAGATGCCAGATTGTACGAGCAGTACTTC
>-|-|TRBV4-1|TRBJ2-2
CASSRANTGELFF
TGCGCCAGCAGCCGAGCGAACACCGGGGAGCTGTTTTTT
>TRBD1|-|TRBV5-4|TRBJ1-2
CASSLMRTGSTYGYTF
TGTGCCAGCAGCCTGATGAGGACAGGGTCCACCTATGGCTACACCTTC
>-|-|TRBV7-2|TRBJ2-7
CASSLATSPYEQYF
TGTGCCAGCAGCTTAGCGACTAGTCCCTACGAGCAGTACTTC
>TRBD1|-|TRBV6-6|TRBJ2-7
CASSYSTGTNYEQYF
TGTGCCAGCAGTTACTCGACAGGGACCAACTACGAGCAGTACTTC
>-|-|TRBV28|TRBJ1-2
CASSLGSDFHGYTF
TGTGCCAGCAGTTTGGGCTCGGACTTTCATGGCTACACCTTC
>TRBD2|-|TRBV15|TRBJ2-5
CATSREGLAGGPSRGQETQYF
TGTGCCACCAGCAGAGAGGGACTAGCGGGAGGGCCCTCGAGGGGCCAAGAGACCCAGTACTTC
>TRBD2|-|TRBV7-2|TRBJ2-3
CASSLDPAGVIDGDTQYF
TGTGCCAGCAGCTTAGACCCTGCGGGAGTAATAGACGGAGATACGCAGTATTTT
>-|-|TRBV5-5|TRBJ1-1
CASSSKGGWTEAFF
TGTGCCAGCAGCTCCAAAGGGGGGTGGACTGAAGCTTTCTTT
>-|-|TRBV18|TRBJ1-2
CASSPPPGEANYGYTF
TGTGCCAGCTCACCACCGCCAGGGGAAGCTAACTATGGCTACACCTTC